Below are 27 T cell receptor beta chains sequenced from a single sample in a study of blood T cell repertoires in COVID-19. Libraries were prepared by immunoSEQ multiplex PCR; TCRdb keeps only in-frame clonotypes and omits some of them. Here the sample spans around 140,000 clones, about four fifths being singletons. The sample taken for sequencing was peripheral blood. The receptors derive from a man between 65 and 80 years old who had recovered from COVID-19.

The J gene is TRBJ2-7, the V gene TRBV6-5, with 11 bases lining up with TRBD2. CDR3 length equals 16 residues. Germline trimming cut 4 bases from V and 1 base from J; bases unmatched to any gene: 6. Looked up from germline, CDR1 is MNHEY and CDR2 is SVGAGI. In DNA form, the CDR3 reads TGTGCCAGCAGTTTACTAGCGGGAGATACTTCCTACGAGCAGTACTTC. This gives the protein CASSLLAGDTSYEQYF.

This clone was counted a few times. V is TRBV4-1 and J is TRBJ2-5, with 10 bases aligning to TRBD2. Trimming took 4 bases from V and 5 from J; bases not matched to a gene: 7. This CDR3 is built from 15 residues. Per the germline V gene, CDR1 is MGHRA and CDR2 is YSYEKL. The CDR3 DNA follows: TGCGCCAGCAGCCGAGTAGCGGGAGGAGTGGAGACCCAGTACTTC. It encodes CASSRVAGGVETQYF.

The V and J genes are TRBV3-1 (or the pseudogene TRBV3-2) and TRBJ1-1; TRBD1 is a possible D gene (5 bases). The CDR3 runs 17 residues. Trimming left V 0 bases short and J 3 bases short, with 17 bases between. The germline CDR1 and CDR2 sequences are LGHDT and YNNKEL (reference sequence). The CDR3 DNA reads as TGTGCCAGCAGCCAAGATTTGGGGGGTTGGGCGGACACTGAAGCTTTCTTT. It yields the protein CASSQDLGGWADTEAFF.

The chain uses TRBV5-4 and TRBJ2-1, with 10 bases that match TRBD2. CDR1 is SGHNT and CDR2 is YYREEE in the germline V gene (reference sequence). The CDR3 spans 15 residues. The trim removed 0 bases at V and 6 bases at J, leaving 3 bases unmatched. The CDR3 bases are TGTGCCAGCAGCTTGGGGGCTAGCGGGGGCAATGAGCAGTTCTTC. It encodes CASSLGASGGNEQFF. The full variable domain, with the rest looked up from reference TRBV5-4 and TRBJ2-1, is ETGVTQSPTHLIKTRGQQVTLRCSSQSGHNTVSWYQQALGQGPQFIFQYYREEENGRGNFPPRFSGLQFPNYSSELNVNALELDDSALYLCASSLGASGGNEQFFGPGTRLTVL.

This rearrangement joins TRBV10-3 to TRBJ1-1; D remains ambiguous. Trimming stripped 2 bases from V and 0 bases from J, with 10 bases between. The CDR3 sequence is 15 residues long. Germline assignment: CDR1 ENHRY and CDR2 SYGVKD. CDR3 sequence: CAISEGGVMNTEAFF. In nucleotides, the CDR3 is TGTGCCATCAGTGAGGGCGGGGTAATGAACACTGAAGCTTTCTTT.

V gene TRBV29-1 combines with J gene TRBJ2-7; D not resolved. This CDR3 is 11 amino acids long. The germline V gene has CDR1 SQVTM and CDR2 ANQGSEA. Trimming removed 7 bases at V and 6 bases at J, with 13 bases between. The CDR3 DNA follows: TGCAGCGCTCAAGGTGGCGGCGAGCAGTACTTC. Its translation: CSAQGGGEQYF.

CDR3 bases: TGTGCCAGCAGCTTAGGGGGACTCAGCACAGATACGCAGTATTTT. Its protein is CASSLGGLSTDTQYF. The chain carries TRBV11-2 and TRBJ2-3; a possible D gene is TRBD2 (6 bases). This CDR3 has 15 residues. Per the germline V gene, CDR1 is SGHAT and CDR2 is FQNNGV. Trimming cost V 1 base and J 0 bases, with 8 bases left between them.

The chain couples TRBV13 to TRBJ2-2, with D possibly matching TRBD1 (7 bases). CDR1 and CDR2 from the germline V gene are PRHDT and FYEKMQ (reference sequence). This CDR3 has 19 residues. V dropped 4 bases and J dropped 7 bases, with 28 bases sitting between them. The CDR3 nucleotides are TGTGCCAGCAGCTCCTTCGTGGTGGAGGGGGCGAGGATAGACGGGGAGCTGTTTTTT. Translation: CASSSFVVEGARIDGELFF.

The chain links TRBV27 to TRBJ2-2, with a weak D call TRBD1 (6 bases). Trimming left V 4 bases short and J 4 bases short, with 10 bases between. Germline-derived CDR1 and CDR2 are MNHEY and SMNVEV (reference sequence). The CDR3 is made up of 14 amino acids. This CDR3 reads CASSWGHSTGELFF. The CDR3 DNA sequence: TGTGCCAGCAGTTGGGGACATTCCACCGGGGAGCTGTTTTTT.

The CDR3 region is CASTMDSVTRDIQYF. CDR3 bases: TGTGCCAGTACCATGGACAGCGTAACGAGGGACATTCAGTACTTC. The chain is built from TRBV19 and TRBJ2-4; possibly TRBD1 for D (6 bases). This CDR3 region has 15 residues. Deletions cut 7 bases from V and 8 bases from J, with 21 bases between. CDR1 and CDR2 (germline): LNHDA, SQIVND (reference sequence).

The genes are TRBV19 and TRBJ1-3; possibly TRBD1 for D (5 bases). Looked up from germline, CDR1 is LNHDA and CDR2 is SQIVND (reference sequence). V lost 9 bases, J lost 0 bases, and 9 bases lay in between. The CDR3 contains 13 residues. In DNA, the CDR3 is TGTGCCAGCAGGGAAAGCTCTGGAAACACCATATATTTT. Its translation: CASRESSGNTIYF. Looking up the rest from reference TRBV19 and TRBJ1-3 gives the full variable domain: DGGITQSPKYLFRKEGQNVTLSCEQNLNHDAMYWYRQDPGQGLRLIYYSQIVNDFQKGDIAEGYSVSREKKESFPLTVTSAQKNPTAFYLCASRESSGNTIYFGEGSWLTVV.

This clone showed up just a few times. This chain uses TRBV2 with TRBJ2-5, with 8 bases that match TRBD1. CDR1 SNHLY and CDR2 FYNNEI come from the germline V gene. Unmatched junction bases numbered 10, after V lost 5 bases and J lost 5 bases. This CDR3 is 15 amino acids long. As DNA, the CDR3 is TGTGCCAGCAGTACCCTGGACAGGGCGATGGAGACCCAGTACTTC. Translating it yields CASSTLDRAMETQYF.

This clone was seen once. The chain uses TRBV6-1 and TRBJ2-1, with D perhaps matching TRBD2 (5 bases). This CDR3 has 16 residues. CDR1 is MNHNS and CDR2 is SASEGT in the germline V gene. Between the trimmed V and J ends, which lost 2 bases and 0 bases, there was a span of 11 bases. CDR3 amino acids: CASSETPGSSYNEQFF. The CDR3 nucleotides are TGTGCCAGCAGTGAAACCCCGGGAAGCTCCTACAATGAGCAGTTCTTC.

V and J are TRBV7-2 and TRBJ1-3; D unresolved. Germline CDR1 is SGHTA and CDR2 is FQGNSA. Deletions cut 2 bases from V and 0 bases from J, with 14 bases between. The CDR3 is made up of 17 amino acids. The CDR3 here is CASSLSEAAASGNTIYF. CDR3 DNA sequence: TGTGCCAGCAGCTTATCAGAGGCAGCCGCCTCTGGAAACACCATATATTTT.

The chain links TRBV3-1 (or the pseudogene TRBV3-2) to TRBJ2-1; 8 bases align to TRBD2. The CDR3 length is 16 residues. The V gene's germline CDR1 is LGHDT and CDR2 YNNKEL (reference sequence). V trimming: 1 base; J trimming: 4 bases; junction bases outside the gene matches: 6. The CDR3 region is CASSQGGSGIYNEQFF. The CDR3 DNA reads TGTGCCAGCAGCCAAGGGGGTAGCGGGATATACAATGAGCAGTTCTTC.

The rearrangement joins TRBV2 to TRBJ1-1; the match to TRBD1 covers 9 bases. This CDR3 spans 12 amino acids. CDR1 SNHLY and CDR2 FYNNEI come from the germline V gene. V gave up 7 bases and J gave up 8 bases; unmatched junction bases: 5. The CDR3 here is CASTTGGKEAFF. CDR3 bases: TGTGCCAGCACAACAGGGGGCAAGGAAGCTTTCTTT.

The V gene is TRBV18, the J gene TRBJ2-3; TRBD2 aligns across 7 bases. This CDR3 region has 17 residues. V trimming: 0 bases; J trimming: 1 base; junction bases outside the gene matches: 7. The V gene's germline CDR1 is KGHSH and CDR2 LQKENI. In DNA, the CDR3 is TGTGCCAGCTCACCACCGGGGGGGTACATCGGCACAGATACGCAGTATTTT. It encodes CASSPPGGYIGTDTQYF.

V usage is TRBV7-9 and J usage is TRBJ2-7; D is unresolved. CDR3 length equals 13 residues. Per germline, CDR1 SEHNR and CDR2 FQNEAQ (reference sequence). Deletions cut 5 bases from V and 2 bases from J, with 10 bases between. CDR3 DNA sequence: TGTGCCAGCAGCGCTAAAAGCACCTACGAGCAGTACTTC. Its protein product is CASSAKSTYEQYF.

The chain couples TRBV6-5 to TRBJ1-4; TRBD1 agrees at 7 bases. CDR1 MNHEY and CDR2 SVGAGI come from the germline V gene. Trimming took 7 bases from V and 7 from J; bases not matched to a gene: 9. The CDR3 has 14 residues. The CDR3 region is CASNSQGESEKLFF. In DNA, the CDR3 is TGTGCCAGCAACTCTCAGGGGGAAAGTGAAAAACTGTTTTTT.

There are many counts of this clone. V gene TRBV27 combines with J gene TRBJ1-6; 7 nucleotides match TRBD1. CDR1 and CDR2 from the germline V gene are MNHEY and SMNVEV (reference sequence). With 6 bases clipped from V and 4 bases from J, the junction kept 9 bases outside the gene matches. This CDR3 region has 16 residues. The CDR3 nucleotides read TGTGCCAGCAGCCTGACAGGGCCCTGGTATAATTCACCCCTCCACTTT. It encodes CASSLTGPWYNSPLHF.

This CDR3 reads CASSTGSTARVVQPQHF. The CDR3 DNA follows: TGTGCCAGTAGTACTGGGTCGACGGCCAGGGTTGTGCAGCCCCAGCATTTT. The gene calls are TRBV19 and TRBJ1-5, with TRBD1 as a possible D gene (5 bases). The CDR3 has 17 residues. CDR1 and CDR2 from the germline V gene are LNHDA and SQIVND (reference sequence). V dropped 4 bases and J dropped 7 bases, with 23 bases sitting between them.

The rearrangement links TRBV29-1 to TRBJ1-1; possibly TRBD1 for D (5 bases). Trimming pared 6 bases from V and 0 bases from J, leaving 17 bases between. This CDR3 has 15 residues. Germline lookup yields CDR1 SQVTM and CDR2 ANQGSEA. The CDR3 reads CSVKSNQGMNTEAFF. For the CDR3, the DNA is TGCAGCGTGAAGTCGAATCAGGGAATGAACACTGAAGCTTTCTTT.

The chain employs TRBV5-1 and TRBJ2-1, with D hard to call. CDR1 SGHRS and CDR2 YFSETQ come from the germline V gene. This CDR3 has 13 amino acids. V gave up 0 bases and J gave up 5 bases, with 6 bases separating them. CDR3 nucleotide sequence: TGCGCCAGCAGCTTGGGGCCAAACAATGAGCAGTTCTTC. It is translated as CASSLGPNNEQFF.

CDR3 protein: CASSFRFANTEAFF. CDR3 sequence (DNA): TGTGCCAGCAGCTTTCGGTTTGCGAACACTGAAGCTTTCTTT. The J gene is TRBJ1-1, the V gene TRBV7-8; D ambiguous. The CDR3 has 14 residues. Per the germline V gene, CDR1 is SGHVS and CDR2 is FQNEAQ. V gave up 3 bases and J gave up 1 base, with 9 bases separating them.

The V gene is TRBV3-1 (or the pseudogene TRBV3-2), the J gene TRBJ2-3; D is unclear. Germline V CDR1 and CDR2: LGHDT, YNNKEL (reference sequence). This CDR3 comprises 12 residues. V dropped 5 bases and J dropped 10 bases, with 13 bases sitting between them. CDR3 nucleotides: TGTGCCAGCAGCGAAGCTAGACCCGCGCAGTATTTT. Translation gives CASSEARPAQYF.

The chain couples TRBV29-1 to TRBJ1-1; D perhaps matches TRBD1 (5 bases). The V end lost 6 bases, the J end lost 5 bases, and 16 bases lay between the germline ends. The germline gives CDR1 SQVTM, CDR2 ANQGSEA. This CDR3 comprises 13 residues. In DNA, the CDR3 is TGCAGCGTCGGCTCGGGGGTCCGGACTGAAGCTTTCTTT. It specifies CSVGSGVRTEAFF.

V and J are TRBV5-4 and TRBJ2-2; tentatively, D is TRBD1 (5 bases). The V and J ends lost 4 bases and 2 bases respectively, with 15 bases between them. CDR1 is SGHNT, CDR2 YYREEE, per germline (reference sequence). This CDR3 contains 16 residues. The CDR3, as DNA: TGTGCCAGCAGCCATAGGGCCGACAGTAACACCGGGGAGCTGTTTTTT. As protein: CASSHRADSNTGELFF. The variable domain in full, with the rest retrieved from reference TRBV5-4 and TRBJ2-2, is ETGVTQSPTHLIKTRGQQVTLRCSSQSGHNTVSWYQQALGQGPQFIFQYYREEENGRGNFPPRFSGLQFPNYSSELNVNALELDDSALYLCASSHRADSNTGELFFGEGSRLTVL.